Below, one T cell receptor (beta chain) is given with its context. This specimen comes from a study of Ad26.COV2.S vaccination and SARS-CoV-2 variants. Measured with immunoSEQ multiplex PCR; TCRdb has only the in-frame clones, and not every one. The data contain 400,000 to 500,000 clones, approximately 88% of them singletons. This sample's treatment: around 19 received Ad26.COV2.S at low or high dose, single or two shots; 5 received placebo; per-sample allocation not given. Sampling was performed 63 days after the first vaccine or placebo injection. Sample: peripheral blood, taken in a trial of Ad26.COV2.S vaccine versus placebo. The clonotype was recovered from a person between 18 and 60 years old who received the Ad26.COV2.S COVID-19 vaccine or a placebo.

The CDR3 reads CSVEGQENTEAFF. CDR3 nucleotides: TGCAGCGTTGAAGGACAGGAGAACACTGAAGCTTTCTTT. This rearrangement joins TRBV29-1 to TRBJ1-1; possible D gene TRBD1, 6 bases. V lost 1 base and J 1 base, leaving 7 bases between the germline ends. Per the germline V gene, CDR1 is SQVTM and CDR2 is ANQGSEA. The CDR3 sequence is 13 residues long.